This entry concerns a single T cell receptor (beta chain). The antigen is not known. These data come from a study of T cells after yellow fever vaccination. Overall study results and limits: Booster samples showed a return of most primary-vaccination clones (roughly 96% CD4, roughly 85% CD8). The bulk population could contribute abundant contaminating clonotypes to FACS-sorted repertoires.

CDR1 and CDR2 from the germline V gene are GTSNPN and SVGIG (reference sequence). The V segment lost 6 bases and the J segment 7 bases; nucleotides outside the gene matches: 8. The CDR3 runs 15 residues. In TCRdb, the 5' RACE reads were re-called with MiXCR into one record per CDR3 protein. The sample includes a few hundred thousand distinct CDR3 sequences, around 10% of them seen just once. The receptor was isolated from a man between 18 and 29 years old who received the YFV17D yellow fever vaccine. Sequenced here: CD4+ T cells sorted from PBMCs, sampled 5 days after the yellow fever booster vaccination. V is TRBV30 and J is TRBJ2-2; 13 bases are shared with TRBD2. CDR3 in amino acids: CACKLAGGQIGELFF. The CDR3 DNA reads as TGTGCCTGCAAACTAGCGGGGGGGCAAATCGGGGAGCTGTTTTTT.